This TCR beta chain was captured in a study of control samples from healthy donors and cancer patients. V dropped 2 bases and J dropped 5 bases, with 15 bases sitting between them. The CDR3 loop spans 15 amino acids. Germline lookup yields CDR1 SEHNR and CDR2 FQNEAQ (reference sequence). In its sample, this clone was seen once. The table came from immunoSEQ multiplex PCR; TCRdb's copy has only in-frame clones and leaves some out. The table lists about 170,000 clones, around 94% of them singletons. The sequenced sample consisted of blood. The J gene is TRBJ1-2, the V gene TRBV7-9; D gene uncertain. The TCR comes from a woman younger than 30 in good health. CDR3 loop: CASSLSSGFSYGYTF. The CDR3 DNA reads TGTGCCAGCAGCTTAAGCTCTGGGTTCTCTTATGGCTACACCTTC.